The clone carrying this T cell receptor beta chain was seen more than once but under ten times. This sample was taken from a study of T cell responses to AZD1222 COVID-19 vaccine. The V segment lost 2 bases and the J segment 5 bases; nucleotides outside the gene matches: 8. Looked up from germline, CDR1 is MNHEY and CDR2 is SMNVEV (reference sequence). The CDR3 length is 16 residues. The assay was immunoSEQ multiplex PCR, and TCRdb's table has in-frame clones only and misses some. The repertoire has roughly 76,000 clones, about 88% of them found once; the top ten carry roughly 11%. Sequencing was performed on peripheral blood, taken on day 0 of AZD1222 vaccination. This chain links TRBV27 with TRBJ2-1, with 8 bases fitting TRBD2. The TCR comes from an adult in good health. The CDR3 DNA sequence: TGTGCCAGCAGTTTAATAGCGGGGCTACTAAACAATGAGCAGTTCTTC. Its protein is CASSLIAGLLNNEQFF.